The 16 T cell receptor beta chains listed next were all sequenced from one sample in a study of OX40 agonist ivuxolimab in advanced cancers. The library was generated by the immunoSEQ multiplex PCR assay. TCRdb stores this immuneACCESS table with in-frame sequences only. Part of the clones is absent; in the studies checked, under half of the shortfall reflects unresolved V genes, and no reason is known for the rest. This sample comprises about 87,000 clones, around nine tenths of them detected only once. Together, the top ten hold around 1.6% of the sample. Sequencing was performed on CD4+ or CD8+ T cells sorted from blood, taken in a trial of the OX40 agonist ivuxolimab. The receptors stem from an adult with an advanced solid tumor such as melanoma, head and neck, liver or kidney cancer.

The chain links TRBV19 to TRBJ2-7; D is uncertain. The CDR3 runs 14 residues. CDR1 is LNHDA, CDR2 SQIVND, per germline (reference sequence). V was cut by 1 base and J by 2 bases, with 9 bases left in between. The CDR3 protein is CASSIVSSAYEQYF. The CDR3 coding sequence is TGTGCCAGTAGTATAGTTAGCAGTGCCTACGAGCAGTACTTC.

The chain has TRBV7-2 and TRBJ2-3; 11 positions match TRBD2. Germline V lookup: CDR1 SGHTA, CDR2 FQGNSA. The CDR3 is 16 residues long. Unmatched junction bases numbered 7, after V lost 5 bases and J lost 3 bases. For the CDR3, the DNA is TGTGCCAGCAGCATGAATCTAGCGGGAGGTACAGATACGCAGTATTTT. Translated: CASSMNLAGGTDTQYF.

The CDR3, as DNA: TGTGCCATCAGTGCTGAAGGCGGGGGGTTTTACAATGAGCAGTTCTTC. This sequence encodes CAISAEGGGFYNEQFF. This chain connects TRBV10-3 to TRBJ2-1, with 8 positions matching TRBD2. CDR3 length: 16 residues. CDR1 ENHRY and CDR2 SYGVKD come from the germline V gene. Trimming took 4 bases from V and 4 from J; bases not matched to a gene: 9.

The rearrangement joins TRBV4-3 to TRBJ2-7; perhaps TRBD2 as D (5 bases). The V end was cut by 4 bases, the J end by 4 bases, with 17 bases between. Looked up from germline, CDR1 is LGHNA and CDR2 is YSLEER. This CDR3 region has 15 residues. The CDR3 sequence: CASSRDGAEIYEQYF. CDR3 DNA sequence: TGCGCCAGCAGCCGCGACGGAGCGGAGATTTACGAGCAGTACTTC.

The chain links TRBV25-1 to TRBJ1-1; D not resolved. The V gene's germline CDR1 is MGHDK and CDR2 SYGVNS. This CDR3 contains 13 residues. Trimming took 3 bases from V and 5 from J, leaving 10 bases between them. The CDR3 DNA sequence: TGTGCCAGCAGTGAGTGGGGTGAGACTGAAGCTTTCTTT. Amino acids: CASSEWGETEAFF.

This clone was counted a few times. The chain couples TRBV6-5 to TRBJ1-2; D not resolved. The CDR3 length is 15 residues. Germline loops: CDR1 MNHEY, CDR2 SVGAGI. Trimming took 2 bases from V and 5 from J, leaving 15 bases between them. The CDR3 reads CASSYRALGGYGYTF. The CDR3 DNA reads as TGTGCCAGCAGTTACCGAGCCTTAGGCGGGTATGGCTACACCTTC.

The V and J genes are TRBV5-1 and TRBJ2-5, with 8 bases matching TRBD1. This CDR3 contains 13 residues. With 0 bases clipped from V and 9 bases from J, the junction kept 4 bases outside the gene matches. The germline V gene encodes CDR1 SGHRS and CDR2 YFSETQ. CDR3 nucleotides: TGCGCCAGCAGCTTGGTTCAGGGGGCGTCCCAGTACTTC. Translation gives CASSLVQGASQYF. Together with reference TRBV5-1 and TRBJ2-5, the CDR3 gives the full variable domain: KAGVTQTPRYLIKTRGQQVTLSCSPISGHRSVSWYQQTPGQGLQFLFEYFSETQRNKGNFPGRFSGRQFSNSRSEMNVSTLELGDSALYLCASSLVQGASQYFGPGTRLLVL.

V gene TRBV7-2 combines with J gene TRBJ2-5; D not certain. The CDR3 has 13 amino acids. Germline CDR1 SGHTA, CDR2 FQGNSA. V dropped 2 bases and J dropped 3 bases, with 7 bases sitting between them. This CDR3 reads CASSLMGKETQYF. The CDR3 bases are TGTGCCAGCAGCTTAATGGGGAAAGAGACCCAGTACTTC.

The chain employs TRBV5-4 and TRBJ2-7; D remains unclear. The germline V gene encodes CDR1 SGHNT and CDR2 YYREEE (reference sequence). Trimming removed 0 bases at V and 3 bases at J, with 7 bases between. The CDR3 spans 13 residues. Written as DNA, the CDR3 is TGTGCCAGCAGCTTGGTTCCCCACTACGAGCAGTACTTC. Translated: CASSLVPHYEQYF.

Here the CDR3 DNA reads TGCGCCAGCAGCGACAACTTCGGAATCGAGCAGTTCTTC. Translation gives CASSDNFGIEQFF. This chain uses TRBV5-1 with TRBJ2-1; D not certain. V gave up 4 bases and J gave up 10 bases, with 15 bases separating them. CDR3 length: 13 residues. The germline V gene has CDR1 SGHRS and CDR2 YFSETQ.

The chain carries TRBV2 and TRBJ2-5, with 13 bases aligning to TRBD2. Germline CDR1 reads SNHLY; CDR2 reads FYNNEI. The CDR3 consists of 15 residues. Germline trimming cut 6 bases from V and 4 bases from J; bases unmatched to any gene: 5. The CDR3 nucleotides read TGTGCCAGCAGAACTAGCGGGGGGGTTCGAGAGACCCAGTACTTC. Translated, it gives CASRTSGGVRETQYF.

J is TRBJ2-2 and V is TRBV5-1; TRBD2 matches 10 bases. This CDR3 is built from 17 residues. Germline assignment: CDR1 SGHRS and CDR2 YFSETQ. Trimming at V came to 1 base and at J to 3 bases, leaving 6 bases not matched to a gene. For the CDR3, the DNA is TGCGCCAGCAGCTTGCAGCGGGAGGGCCTTTACACCGGGGAGCTGTTTTTT. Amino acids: CASSLQREGLYTGELFF.

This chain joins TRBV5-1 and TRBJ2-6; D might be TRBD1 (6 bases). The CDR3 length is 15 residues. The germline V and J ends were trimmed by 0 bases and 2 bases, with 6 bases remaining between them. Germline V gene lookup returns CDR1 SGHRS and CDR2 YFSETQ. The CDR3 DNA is TGCGCCAGCAGCTTGGAGGGGGCTGGGGCCAACGTCCTGACTTTC. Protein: CASSLEGAGANVLTF.

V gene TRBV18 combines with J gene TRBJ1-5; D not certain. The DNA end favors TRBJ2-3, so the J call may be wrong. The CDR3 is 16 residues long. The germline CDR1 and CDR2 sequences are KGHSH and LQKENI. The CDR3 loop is CASSPFGRSSNQPQYF. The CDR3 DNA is TGTGCCAGCTCACCATTTGGCCGATCCTCTAATCAGCCCCAGTATTTT.

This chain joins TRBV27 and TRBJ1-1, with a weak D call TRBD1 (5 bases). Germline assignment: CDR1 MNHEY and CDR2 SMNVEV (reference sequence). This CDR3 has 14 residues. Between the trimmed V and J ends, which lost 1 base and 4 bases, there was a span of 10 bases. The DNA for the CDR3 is TGTGCCAGCAGTTTATTGTCCGGGGCCACTGAAGCTTTCTTT. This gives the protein CASSLLSGATEAFF.

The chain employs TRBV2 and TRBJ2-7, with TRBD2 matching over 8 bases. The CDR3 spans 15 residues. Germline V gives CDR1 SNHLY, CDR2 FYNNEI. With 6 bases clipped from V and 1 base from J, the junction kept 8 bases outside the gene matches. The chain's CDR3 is CASSIGAGGSYEQYF. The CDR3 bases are TGTGCCAGCAGCATTGGGGCGGGGGGTTCCTACGAGCAGTACTTC.